This T cell receptor beta chain was found in a study of type 1 and type 2 diabetes patients. As for the study in general: CD4+ or CD8+ T cells were positively selected from PBMCs with microbeads.

As concerns this clonotype: An end of the junction differs from the germline gene, which may be a read error.

Genomic DNA was the PCR template. The TCR beta CDR3 region was amplified using 30 forward and 13 reverse primers. TCRdb re-called the multiplex PCR reads with MiXCR, one entry per CDR3 protein. The sample consists of under 300,000 distinct CDR3 sequences, 45% to 60% of them appearing once. Per germline, CDR1 LNHDA and CDR2 SQIVND (reference sequence). There are 14 residues in the CDR3. This rearrangement joins TRBV19 to TRBJ2-7; TRBD1 is a possible D gene (5 bases). Sample: peripheral blood mononuclear cells (PBMCs). The TCR comes from a man between 18 and 35 years old with type 2 diabetes. The CDR3 loop is CACSFQGETYEQYF. The CDR3 DNA is TGTGCCTGTAGTTTCCAGGGTGAGACCTACGAGCAGTACTTC.